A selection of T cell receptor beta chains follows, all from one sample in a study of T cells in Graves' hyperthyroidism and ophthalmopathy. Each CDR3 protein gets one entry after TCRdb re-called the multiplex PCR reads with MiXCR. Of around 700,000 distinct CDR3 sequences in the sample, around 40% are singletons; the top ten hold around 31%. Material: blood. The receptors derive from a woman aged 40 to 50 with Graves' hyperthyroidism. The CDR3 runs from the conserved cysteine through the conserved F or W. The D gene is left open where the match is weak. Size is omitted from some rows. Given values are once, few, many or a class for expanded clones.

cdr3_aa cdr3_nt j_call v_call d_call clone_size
CASSPTRTAWETQYF TGTGCCAGCAGCCCAACCAGGACAGCTTGGGAGACCCAGTACTTC TRBJ2-5 TRBV7-9 . .
CASSSSAAQPQHF TGTGCCAGCAGTTCCTCCGCCGCCCAGCCCCAGCATTTT TRBJ1-5 TRBV7-9 . many
CASEGQGVNQPQHF TGTGCCAGCGAAGGACAGGGAGTAAATCAGCCCCAGCATTTT TRBJ1-5 TRBV19 TRBD1 .
CASSHKTGDLNQPQHF TGTGCCAGCAGTCATAAAACAGGGGACCTCAATCAGCCCCAGCATTTT TRBJ1-5 TRBV6-6 TRBD1 .
CASRATASGYTF TGTGCCAGTCGGGCGACTGCTAGTGGCTACACCTTC TRBJ1-2 TRBV19 . many
CAIGPAHSGELFF TGTGCCATTGGGCCGGCCCACAGCGGGGAGCTGTTTTTT TRBJ2-2 TRBV10-3 . .
CASVERDRALSNQPQHF TGTGCCAGCGTGGAGAGGGACAGGGCCCTTAGCAATCAGCCCCAGCATTTT TRBJ1-5 TRBV7-8 TRBD1 .
CASSAYHNSPLHF TGTGCCAGCAGCGCCTATCATAATTCACCCCTCCACTTT TRBJ1-6 TRBV5-8 . .
CASSQDTGFYGYTF TGTGCCAGCAGCCAAGATACAGGTTTCTATGGCTACACCTTC TRBJ1-2 TRBV3-1 . few
CASSLSQGLALRYEQYF TGTGCCAGCAGCTTATCACAGGGGCTGGCCCTAAGATACGAGCAGTACTTC TRBJ2-7 TRBV9 TRBD1 few
CASSEKDANEQYF TGTGCCAGCAGTGAAAAAGACGCTAACGAGCAGTACTTC TRBJ2-7 TRBV6-1 . .
CATSDLVKGGETQYF TGTGCCACCAGTGATTTGGTGAAAGGTGGAGAGACCCAGTACTTC TRBJ2-5 TRBV24-1 . many
CASSPDRLLSYEQYF TGTGCCAGCAGCCCCGACAGGCTCCTTTCCTACGAGCAGTACTTC TRBJ2-7 TRBV7-2 . many
CASRRQGGYGYTF TGTGCCAGCAGGCGACAGGGAGGCTATGGCTACACCTTC TRBJ1-2 TRBV25-1 TRBD1 many
CASSGRADF TGTGCCAGCAGTGGCCGAGCGGACTTT TRBJ1-1 TRBV13 . .